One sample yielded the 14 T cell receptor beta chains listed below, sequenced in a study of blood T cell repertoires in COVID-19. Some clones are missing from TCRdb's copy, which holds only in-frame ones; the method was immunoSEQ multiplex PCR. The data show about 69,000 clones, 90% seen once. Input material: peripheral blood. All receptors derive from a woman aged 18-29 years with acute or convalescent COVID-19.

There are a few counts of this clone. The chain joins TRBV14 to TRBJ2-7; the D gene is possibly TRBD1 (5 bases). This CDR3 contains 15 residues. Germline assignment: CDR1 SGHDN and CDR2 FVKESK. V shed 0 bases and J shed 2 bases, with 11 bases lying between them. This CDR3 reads CASSQDRRQTYEQYF. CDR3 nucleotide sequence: TGTGCCAGCAGCCAAGATCGAAGACAGACCTACGAGCAGTACTTC.

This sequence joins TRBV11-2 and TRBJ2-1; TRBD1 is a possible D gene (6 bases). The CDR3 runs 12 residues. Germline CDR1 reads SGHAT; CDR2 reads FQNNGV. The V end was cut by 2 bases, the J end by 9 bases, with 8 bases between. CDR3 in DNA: TGTGCCAGCAGCTTACAGGGGTTTGAGCAGTTCTTC. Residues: CASSLQGFEQFF.

The DNA of the CDR3 is TGTGCCAGCAGTTACGGTCGGGGAGACACTGAAGCTTTCTTT. Amino acids: CASSYGRGDTEAFF. V usage is TRBV6-5 and J usage is TRBJ1-1, with D unresolved. The CDR3 is made up of 14 amino acids. Germline V CDR1 and CDR2: MNHEY, SVGAGI. Trimming stripped 2 bases from V and 3 bases from J, with 10 bases between.

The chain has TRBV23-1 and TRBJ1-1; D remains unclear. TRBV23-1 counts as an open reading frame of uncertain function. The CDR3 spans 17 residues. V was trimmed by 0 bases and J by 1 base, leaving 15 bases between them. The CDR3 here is CASSQSVLLSSNTEAFF. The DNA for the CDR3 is TGCGCCAGCAGTCAATCTGTACTTCTCTCTTCGAACACTGAAGCTTTCTTT.

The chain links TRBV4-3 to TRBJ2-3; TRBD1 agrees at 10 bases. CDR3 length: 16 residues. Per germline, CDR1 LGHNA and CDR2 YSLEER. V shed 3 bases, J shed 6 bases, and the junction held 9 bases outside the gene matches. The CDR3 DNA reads TGCGCCAGCAGCCAGTCCGGGACAGGGGATTTTGATACGCAGTATTTT. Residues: CASSQSGTGDFDTQYF.

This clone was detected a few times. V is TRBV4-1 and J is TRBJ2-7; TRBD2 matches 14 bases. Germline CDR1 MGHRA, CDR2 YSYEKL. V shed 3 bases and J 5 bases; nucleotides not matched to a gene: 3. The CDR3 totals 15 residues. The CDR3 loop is CASSQTSGRVNEQYF. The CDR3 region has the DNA TGCGCCAGCAGCCAGACTAGCGGGAGGGTTAACGAGCAGTACTTC.

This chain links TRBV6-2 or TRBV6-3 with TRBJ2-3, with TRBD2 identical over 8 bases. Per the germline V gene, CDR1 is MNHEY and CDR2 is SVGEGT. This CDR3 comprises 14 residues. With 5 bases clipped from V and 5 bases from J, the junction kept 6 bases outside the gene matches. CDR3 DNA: TGTGCCAGCAGTACGGGACTAGGCATAGATACGCAGTATTTT. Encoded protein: CASSTGLGIDTQYF.

CDR3 DNA sequence: TGTGCCAGCAGCAGCCCTCCTGGAAACACCATATATTTT. Amino acid sequence: CASSSPPGNTIYF. V usage is TRBV7-8 and J usage is TRBJ1-3; no clear D gene. V was cut by 5 bases and J by 2 bases, with 7 bases left in between. The CDR3 runs 13 residues. CDR1 and CDR2 (germline): SGHVS, FQNEAQ.

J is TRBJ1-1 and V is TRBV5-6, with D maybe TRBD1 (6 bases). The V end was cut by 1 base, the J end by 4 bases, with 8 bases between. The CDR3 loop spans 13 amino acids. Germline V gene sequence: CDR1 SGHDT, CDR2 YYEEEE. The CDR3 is CASSLPRGTEAFF. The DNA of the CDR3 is TGTGCCAGCAGCTTGCCCAGGGGCACTGAAGCTTTCTTT.

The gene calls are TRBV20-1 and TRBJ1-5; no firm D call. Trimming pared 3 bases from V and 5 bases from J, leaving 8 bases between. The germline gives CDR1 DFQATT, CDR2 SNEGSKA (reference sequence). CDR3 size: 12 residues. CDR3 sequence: CSASYRDQPQHF. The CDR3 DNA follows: TGCAGTGCTAGTTACAGAGATCAGCCCCAGCATTTT.

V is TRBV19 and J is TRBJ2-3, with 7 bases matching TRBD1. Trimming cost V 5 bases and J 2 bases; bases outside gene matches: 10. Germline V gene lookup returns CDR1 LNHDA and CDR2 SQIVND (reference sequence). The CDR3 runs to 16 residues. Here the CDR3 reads CASSWTGTASTDTQYF. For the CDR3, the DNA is TGTGCCAGTAGTTGGACCGGGACAGCCTCCACAGATACGCAGTATTTT.

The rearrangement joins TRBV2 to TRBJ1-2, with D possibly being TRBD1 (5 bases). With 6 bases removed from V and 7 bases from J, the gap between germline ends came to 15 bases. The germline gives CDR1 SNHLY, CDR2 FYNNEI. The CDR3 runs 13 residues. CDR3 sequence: CASSWAGFGGYTF. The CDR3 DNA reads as TGTGCCAGCAGCTGGGCAGGGTTCGGTGGCTACACCTTC. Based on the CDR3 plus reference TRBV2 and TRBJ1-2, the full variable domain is EPEVTQTPSHQVTQMGQEVILRCVPISNHLYFYWYRQILGQKVEFLVSFYNNEISEKSEIFDDQFSVERPDGSNFTLKIRSTKLEDSAMYFCASSWAGFGGYTFGSGTRLTVV.

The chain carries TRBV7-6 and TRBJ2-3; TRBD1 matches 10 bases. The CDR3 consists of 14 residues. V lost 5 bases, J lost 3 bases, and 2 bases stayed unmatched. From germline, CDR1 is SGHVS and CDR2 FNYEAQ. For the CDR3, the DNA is TGTGCCAGCAGCCTGGGACAGGGGACAGATACGCAGTATTTT. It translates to CASSLGQGTDTQYF.

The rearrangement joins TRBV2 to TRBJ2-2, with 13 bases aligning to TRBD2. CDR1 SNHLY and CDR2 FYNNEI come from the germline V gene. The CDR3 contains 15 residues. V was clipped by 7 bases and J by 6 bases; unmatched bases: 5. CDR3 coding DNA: TGTGCCAGCACCCAGGGACTAGCGGGGTCCGGGGAGCTGTTTTTT. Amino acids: CASTQGLAGSGELFF. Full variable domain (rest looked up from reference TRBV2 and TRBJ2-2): EPEVTQTPSHQVTQMGQEVILRCVPISNHLYFYWYRQILGQKVEFLVSFYNNEISEKSEIFDDQFSVERPDGSNFTLKIRSTKLEDSAMYFCASTQGLAGSGELFFGEGSRLTVL.